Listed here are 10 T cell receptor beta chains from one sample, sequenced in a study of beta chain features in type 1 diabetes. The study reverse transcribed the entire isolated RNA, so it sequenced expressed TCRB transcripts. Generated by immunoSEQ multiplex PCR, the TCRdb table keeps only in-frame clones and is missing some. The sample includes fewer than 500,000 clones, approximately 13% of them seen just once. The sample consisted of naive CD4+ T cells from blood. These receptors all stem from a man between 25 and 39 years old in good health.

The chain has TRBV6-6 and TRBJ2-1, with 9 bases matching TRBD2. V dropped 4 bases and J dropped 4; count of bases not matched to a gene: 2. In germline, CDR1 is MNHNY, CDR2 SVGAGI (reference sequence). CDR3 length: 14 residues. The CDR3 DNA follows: TGTGCCAGCAGTTCTAGCGGGGATTACAATGAGCAGTTCTTC. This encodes CASSSSGDYNEQFF.

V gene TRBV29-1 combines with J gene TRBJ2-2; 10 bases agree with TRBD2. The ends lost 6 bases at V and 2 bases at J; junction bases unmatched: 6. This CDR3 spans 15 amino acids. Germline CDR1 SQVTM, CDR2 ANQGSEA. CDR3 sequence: CSVAGTSANTGELFF. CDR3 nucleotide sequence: TGCAGCGTAGCCGGGACTAGCGCAAACACCGGGGAGCTGTTTTTT.

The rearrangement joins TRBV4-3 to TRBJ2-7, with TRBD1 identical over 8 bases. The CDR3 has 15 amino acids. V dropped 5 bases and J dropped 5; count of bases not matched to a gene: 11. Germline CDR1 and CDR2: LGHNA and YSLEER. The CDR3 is CASSKSLAGGHEQYF. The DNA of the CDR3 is TGCGCCAGCAGCAAAAGTTTGGCAGGGGGCCACGAGCAGTACTTC.

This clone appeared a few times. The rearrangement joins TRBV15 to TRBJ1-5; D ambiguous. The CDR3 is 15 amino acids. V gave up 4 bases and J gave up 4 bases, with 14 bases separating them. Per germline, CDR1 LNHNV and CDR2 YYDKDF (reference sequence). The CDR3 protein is CATSTRRQANQPQHF. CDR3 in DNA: TGTGCCACCAGCACCAGAAGGCAGGCAAATCAGCCCCAGCATTTT. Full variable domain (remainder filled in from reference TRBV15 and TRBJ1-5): DAMVIQNPRYQVTQFGKPVTLSCSQTLNHNVMYWYQQKSSQAPKLLFHYYDKDFNNEADTPDNFQSRRPNTSFCFLDIRSPGLGDTAMYLCATSTRRQANQPQHFGDGTRLSIL.

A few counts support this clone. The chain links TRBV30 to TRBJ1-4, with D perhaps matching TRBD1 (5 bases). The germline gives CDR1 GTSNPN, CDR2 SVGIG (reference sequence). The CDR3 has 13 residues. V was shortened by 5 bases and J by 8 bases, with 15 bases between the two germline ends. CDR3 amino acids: CAWSGDVLEKLFF. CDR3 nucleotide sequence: TGTGCCTGGTCGGGGGACGTCTTGGAAAAACTGTTTTTT. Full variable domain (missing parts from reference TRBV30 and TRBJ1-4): SQTIHQWPATLVQPVGSPLSLECTVEGTSNPNLYWYRQAAGRGLQLLFYSVGIGQISSEVPQNLSASRPQDRQFILSSKKLLLSDSGFYLCAWSGDVLEKLFFGSGTQLSVL.

The CDR3 sequence: CASSVTGTGVAFF. CDR3 sequence (DNA): TGTGCCAGCAGTGTCACCGGGACAGGGGTCGCTTTCTTT. The J gene is TRBJ1-1, the V gene TRBV25-1, with 10 bases identical to TRBD1. Germline CDR1 MGHDK, CDR2 SYGVNS. The V gene end was trimmed by 4 bases and the J gene end by 11 bases; junction bases not matched to a gene: 7. The CDR3 has 13 residues.

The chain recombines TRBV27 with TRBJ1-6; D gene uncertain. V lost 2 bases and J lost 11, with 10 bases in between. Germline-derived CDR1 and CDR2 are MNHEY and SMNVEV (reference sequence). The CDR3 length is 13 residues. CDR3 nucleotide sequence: TGTGCCAGCAGTTTAGTGTTAGGGCCACCCCTCCACTTT. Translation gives CASSLVLGPPLHF.

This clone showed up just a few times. CDR3 DNA: TGTGCCAGCACCCCAGTAGCCACCGGGGAGCTGTTTTTT. This translates into CASTPVATGELFF. This chain joins TRBV7-9 and TRBJ2-2, with D unresolved. The CDR3 contains 13 residues. CDR1 and CDR2 (germline): SEHNR, FQNEAQ (reference sequence). The ends were cut back, 7 bases at V and 4 bases at J, with 10 bases in the middle.

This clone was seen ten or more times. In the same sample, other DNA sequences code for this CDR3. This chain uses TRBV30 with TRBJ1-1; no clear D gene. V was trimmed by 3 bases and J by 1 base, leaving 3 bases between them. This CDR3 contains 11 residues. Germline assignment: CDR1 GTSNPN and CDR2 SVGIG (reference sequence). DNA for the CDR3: TGTGCCTGGAGGGGGAACACTGAAGCTTTCTTT. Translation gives CAWRGNTEAFF.

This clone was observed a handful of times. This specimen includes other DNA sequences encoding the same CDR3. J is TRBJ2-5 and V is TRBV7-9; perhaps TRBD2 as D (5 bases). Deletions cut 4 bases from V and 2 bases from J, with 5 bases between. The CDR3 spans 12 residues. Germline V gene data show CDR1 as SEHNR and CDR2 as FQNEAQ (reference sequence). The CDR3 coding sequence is TGTGCCAGCAGCTCGGGGCAAGAGACCCAGTACTTC. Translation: CASSSGQETQYF.